A selection of T cell receptor beta chains follows, all from one sample in a study of molecular identifiers for immune sequencing clone quantification. From the PCR reads, TCRdb called clonotypes with MiXCR, one entry per CDR3 protein. In the table there are over 550,000 distinct CDR3 sequences, about 25% of which are singletons. Specimen: naive CD8+ T cells from blood, with Jurkat cell RNA spiked in. These TCRs come from a human donor in good health. Some libraries in this study had Jurkat cell RNA spiked in. Both conserved end residues are part of each CDR3. D genes are given only for firm matches. Only part of the rows carry a size: once, few, many, or a class if the clone is expanded.

D,V,J,length,size,DNA,CDR3
-,TRBV28,TRBJ2-3,13,many,TGTGCCAGCAGTTTAGAGATCTCAGATACGCAGTATTTT,CASSLEISDTQYF
-,TRBV3-2,TRBJ2-3,21,-,TGTGCCAGCAGCCGAACCTATGAAGGGACTAGCGGGGGGGTCGACACAGATACGCAGTATTTT,CASSRTYEGTSGGVDTDTQYF
-,TRBV7-6,TRBJ2-5,12,-,TGTGCCAGCTCGGAGTGGAAAGAGACCCAGTACTTC,CASSEWKETQYF
-,TRBV18,TRBJ2-7,14,few,TGTGCCAGCTCACCCGGGCCGAACCTCTACGAGCAGTACTTC,CASSPGPNLYEQYF
TRBD1,TRBV7-9,TRBJ1-5,15,many,TGTGCCAGCAGCAAGACAGGGGCAAGCAATCAGCCCCAGCATTTT,CASSKTGASNQPQHF
-,TRBV5-6,TRBJ2-2,13,-,TGTGCCAGCAGCTTGGGTTCCCCCGGGGAGCTGTTTTTT,CASSLGSPGELFF
-,TRBV20-1,TRBJ2-3,14,few,TGCAGTGCTCACCCGGGCAAAAACACAGATACGCAGTATTTT,CSAHPGKNTDTQYF
-,TRBV28,TRBJ1-5,14,-,TGTGCCAGCAGACCCGAAGGGTTGGGTCAGCCCCAGCATTTT,CASRPEGLGQPQHF
-,TRBV27,TRBJ1-1,13,once,TGTGCCAGCAGGCCCCTCGATCACACTGAAGCTATCTTT,CASRPLDHTEAIF
-,TRBV4-1,TRBJ1-1,15,many,TGCGCCAGCAGCCAAGATGGTCACCCGAACACTGAAGCTTTCTTT,CASSQDGHPNTEAFF
TRBD1,TRBV7-9,TRBJ2-4,18,many,TGTGCCAGCAGCCATCCAGGGGGCGACTCCTTAGCCAAAAACATTCAGTACTTC,CASSHPGGDSLAKNIQYF
TRBD1,TRBV9,TRBJ1-1,15,few,TGTGCCAGCAGCTCACCGGACAGGGCCGAGGCTGAAGCTTTCTTT,CASSSPDRAEAEAFF
TRBD1,TRBV12-3/TRBV12-4,TRBJ2-7,14,-,TGTGCCAGCAGTTCGGGACAGATCCTCTACGAGCAGTACTTC,CASSSGQILYEQYF
TRBD2,TRBV7-6,TRBJ2-3,15,many,TGTGCCAGCAGACCTAGCGGGGGGGTCACAGATACGCAGTATTTT,CASRPSGGVTDTQYF
-,TRBV4-1,TRBJ2-7,13,many,TGCGCCAGCAGCCAAGGGACAGTGTACGAGCAGTACTTC,CASSQGTVYEQYF
-,TRBV27,TRBJ1-4,16,many,TGTGCCAGCAGTTTACTCCGCCCCTATACGATTGAAAAACTGTTTTTT,CASSLLRPYTIEKLFF
TRBD1,TRBV10-3,TRBJ1-5,15,many,TGTGCCACCCAGCCCACAGGGGATAGCAATCAGCCCCAGCATTTT,CATQPTGDSNQPQHF
-,TRBV3-1,TRBJ2-5,14,many,TGTGCCAGCAGCCCAGGGGCGGGCTTTGAGACCCAGTACTTC,CASSPGAGFETQYF
-,TRBV7-2,TRBJ1-2,14,many,TGTGCCAGCAGCCCCCAACCCCCCAGCTATGGCTACACCTTC,CASSPQPPSYGYTF
-,TRBV19,TRBJ2-7,12,once,TGTGCCAGTAGTACCCCCGGCACCGAGCAGTACTTC,CASSTPGTEQYF
TRBD2,TRBV4-3,TRBJ2-3,17,-,TGCGTCAGCAGCCAAGATGTAACTAGCGGGGACACAGATACGCAGTATTTT,CVSSQDVTSGDTDTQYF
-,TRBV7-9,TRBJ2-7,11,many,TGTGCCAGCAGTGGGTCGGAGGAGGTGTACTTC,CASSGSEEVYF
-,TRBV3-1,TRBJ2-2,14,-,TGTGCCAGCAGCCACGGACTGTTCGTGGGGGAGCTGTTTTTT,CASSHGLFVGELFF
TRBD1,TRBV5-1,TRBJ2-7,14,-,TGCGCCAGCAGCTTCGGGACAGGTCAATACGAGCAGTACTTC,CASSFGTGQYEQYF
-,TRBV20-1,TRBJ1-1,14,many,TGCAGTGCTAGGCCCTGGGACCGGAACACTGAAGCTTTCTTT,CSARPWDRNTEAFF
TRBD2,TRBV7-9,TRBJ2-5,18,-,TGTGCCAGCAGCCATCTCGGTAATTTAGCGGGGATCCAAGAGCCCCCGTCCTTC,CASSHLGNLAGIQEPPSF
-,TRBV4-1,TRBJ1-1,15,few,TGCGCCAGCAGCCACCACGCGGGGCAAAACACTGAAGCTTTCTTT,CASSHHAGQNTEAFF
TRBD1,TRBV19,TRBJ2-7,16,few,TGTGCCAGTAGTTGTTCCAGGGGGTTGGTTACCTACGAGCAGTACTTC,CASSCSRGLVTYEQYF
TRBD2,TRBV27,TRBJ2-7,17,few,TGTGCCAGCAGTTTGCGCCCCGGACTAGCGAGTACCTACGAGCAGTACTTC,CASSLRPGLASTYEQYF
TRBD2,TRBV5-3,TRBJ2-7,14,few,TGTGCCAGCAGCGCTGGACTAGCGTTCTACGAGCAGTACTTC,CASSAGLAFYEQYF
-,TRBV7-9,TRBJ2-3,15,many,TGTGCCAGCACCGAAGTAGAGGGTAGCACAGATACGCAGTATTTT,CASTEVEGSTDTQYF
-,TRBV7-9,TRBJ2-4,14,many,TGTGCCAGCAGCCCTGGGGACGGCCTGGACATTCAGTACTTC,CASSPGDGLDIQYF
TRBD1,TRBV6-5,TRBJ1-1,18,-,TGTGCCAGCAGTACGGACAGGGGGCTCGGGTTCATGAACACTGAAGCTTTCTTT,CASSTDRGLGFMNTEAFF
-,TRBV18,TRBJ2-3,15,many,TGTGCCAGCTCACCTGACTGGCAGGTCACAGATACGCAGTATTTT,CASSPDWQVTDTQYF
-,TRBV13,TRBJ1-5,15,many,TGTGCCAGCAGCCACGGCCGGGGACCTTCGGGGCCCCAGCATTTT,CASSHGRGPSGPQHF
TRBD2,TRBV30,TRBJ2-3,14,many,TGTGCCTGGACTAGCGGGGGGACCACAGATACGCAGTATTTT,CAWTSGGTTDTQYF
TRBD2,TRBV20-1,TRBJ2-7,14,many,TGCAGTGCTATTCCGGGACTAGCGGGAATAGTGCAGTACTTC,CSAIPGLAGIVQYF
-,TRBV7-9,TRBJ1-4,16,many,TGTGCCAGCAGCTTAGGTGTGACACCAACTAATGAAAAACTGTTTTTT,CASSLGVTPTNEKLFF
-,TRBV4-1,TRBJ2-7,14,many,TGCGCCAGCAGCCGGAGTGGGGAATCCTACGAGCAGTACTTC,CASSRSGESYEQYF
TRBD1,TRBV7-3,TRBJ2-3,16,many,TGTGCCAGCAGCTTGACAGGGGGCTCCCCCACAGATACGCAGTATTTT,CASSLTGGSPTDTQYF
-,TRBV27,TRBJ1-1,13,many,TGTGCCAGCAGTTTATCCATGAACACTGAAGCTTTCTTT,CASSLSMNTEAFF
TRBD1,TRBV6-5,TRBJ1-2,16,-,TGTGCCAGCAGCTACCGGGAGGCAGGGGGCATCTATGGCTACACCTTC,CASSYREAGGIYGYTF
TRBD1,TRBV27,TRBJ1-4,18,-,TGTGCCAGCAAGCCTTGGGACAGGAGCATTGCAACTAATGAAAAACTGTTTTTT,CASKPWDRSIATNEKLFF
TRBD2,TRBV12-3/TRBV12-4,TRBJ2-5,16,-,TGTGCCAGCAGCACACTAGCGGGGGCGTCCCAAGAGACCCAGTACTTC,CASSTLAGASQETQYF